Reported below is one T cell receptor (beta chain). Trimming stripped 7 bases from V and 0 bases from J, with 7 bases between. The CDR3 length is 13 residues. The germline gives CDR1 MNHEY, CDR2 SVGAGI. The sample originates from a study of siplizumab effects on memory and regulatory T cells. Clones were sequenced by immunoSEQ multiplex PCR, and TCRdb holds only the in-frame ones, with some missing. The table includes tens of thousands of clones, about 94% detected once. The sample comprised non-Treg CD4+ T cells sorted from blood. V is TRBV6-5 and J is TRBJ2-4; D possibly corresponds to TRBD1 (6 bases). The clonotype comes from a human donor in good health. The CDR3 bases are TGTGCCAGCAAGGGGGTAGCCAAAAACATTCAGTACTTC. This translates into CASKGVAKNIQYF.